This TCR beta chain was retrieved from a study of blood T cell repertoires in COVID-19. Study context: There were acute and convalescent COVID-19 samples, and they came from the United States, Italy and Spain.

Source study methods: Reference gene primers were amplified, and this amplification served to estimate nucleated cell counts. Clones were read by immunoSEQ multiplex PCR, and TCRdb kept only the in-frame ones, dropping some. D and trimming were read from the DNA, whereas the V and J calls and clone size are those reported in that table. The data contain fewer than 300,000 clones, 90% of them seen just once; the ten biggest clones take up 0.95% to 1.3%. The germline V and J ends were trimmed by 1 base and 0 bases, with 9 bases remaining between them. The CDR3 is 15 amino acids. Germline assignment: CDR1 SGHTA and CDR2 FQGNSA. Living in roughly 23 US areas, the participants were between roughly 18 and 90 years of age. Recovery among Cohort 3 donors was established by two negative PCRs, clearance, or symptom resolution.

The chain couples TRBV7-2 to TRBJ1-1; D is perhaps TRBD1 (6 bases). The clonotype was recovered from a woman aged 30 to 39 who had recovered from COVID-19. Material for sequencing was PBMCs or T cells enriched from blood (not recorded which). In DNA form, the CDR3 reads TGTGCCAGCAGCTTAGTAGGGGGAATGAACACTGAAGCTTTCTTT. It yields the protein CASSLVGGMNTEAFF.